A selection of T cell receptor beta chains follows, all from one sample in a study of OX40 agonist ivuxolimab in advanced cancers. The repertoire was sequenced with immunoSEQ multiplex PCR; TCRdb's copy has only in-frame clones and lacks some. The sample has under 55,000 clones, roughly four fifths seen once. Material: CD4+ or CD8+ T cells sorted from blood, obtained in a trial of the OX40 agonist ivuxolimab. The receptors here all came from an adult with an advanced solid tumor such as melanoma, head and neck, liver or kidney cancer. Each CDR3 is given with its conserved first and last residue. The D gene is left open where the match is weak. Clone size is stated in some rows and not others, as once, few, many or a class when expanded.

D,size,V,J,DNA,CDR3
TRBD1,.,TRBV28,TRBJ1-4,TGTGCCACCAACAGGGGGCGAAAACTGTTTTTT,CATNRGRKLFF
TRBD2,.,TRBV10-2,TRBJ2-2,TGCGCCAGCAGTGAGTCGGAGGGACTAGCGGGAGCGGGAACCGGGGAGCTGTTTTTT,CASSESEGLAGAGTGELFF
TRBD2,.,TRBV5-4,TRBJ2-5,TGTGCCAGCAGCTTGGGGACTAGGCAAGAGACCCAGTACTTC,CASSLGTRQETQYF
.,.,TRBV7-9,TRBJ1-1,TGTGCCAGCAGCTTTCTGGCTGGGGCTGAAGCTTTCTTT,CASSFLAGAEAFF
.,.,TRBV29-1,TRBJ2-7,TGCAGCGTTGTTCGTCAACAGGGCTCCTACGAGCAGTACTTC,CSVVRQQGSYEQYF
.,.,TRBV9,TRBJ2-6,TGTGCCAGCAGCACACAGGGAGTCGGGGCCAACGTCCTGACTTTC,CASSTQGVGANVLTF
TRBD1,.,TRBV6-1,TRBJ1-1,TGTGCCAGCAGTGAAGAGGACAGGGCGGGATGGGGCACTGAAGCTTTCTTT,CASSEEDRAGWGTEAFF
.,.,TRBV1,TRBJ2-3,TGCACCAGCAGCCAAAGGACTAGCGGGAAAACGAGGACAGATACGCAGTATTTT,CTSSQRTSGKTRTDTQYF
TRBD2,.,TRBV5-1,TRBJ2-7,TGCGCCAGCAGCATTGGTCCCTCTGGGCGGGGGAGCTGGTGGGAGCAGTACTTC,CASSIGPSGRGSWWEQYF
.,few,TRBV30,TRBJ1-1,TGTGCCTGGAGCCCCTGGGGGGGATTGAACACTGAAGCTTTCTTT,CAWSPWGGLNTEAFF
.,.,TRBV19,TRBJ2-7,TGTGCCAGTAGTAGGCAGGGGGGCAACGAGCAGTACTTC,CASSRQGGNEQYF
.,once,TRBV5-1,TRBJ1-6,TGCGCCAGCAGCTTGGCCATTAACTCCTATAATTCACCCCTCCACTTT,CASSLAINSYNSPLHF
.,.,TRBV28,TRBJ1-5,TGTGCCAGCAACCCCCGGGGGGGAGGCAATCAGCCCCAGCATTTT,CASNPRGGGNQPQHF
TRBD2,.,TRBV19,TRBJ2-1,TGTGCCAGTAGCTCCCGAGCGGGAGCAGTTTTCAATGAGCAGTTCTTC,CASSSRAGAVFNEQFF